This TCR beta chain comes out of a study of OX40 agonist ivuxolimab in advanced cancers. Overall study results and limits: Expanded clones were, on average, more numerous in CD8+ T cells than in CD4+.

The data were produced by immunoSEQ multiplex PCR, yet TCRdb's version contains in-frame clones alone and is incomplete. The table shows tens of thousands of clones, with around four fifths occurring only once. This clone has only one observation. Its antigen is currently unknown. Deletions cut 2 bases from V and 5 bases from J, with 6 bases between. The CDR3 length is 12 residues. Germline V gene sequence: CDR1 ENHRY, CDR2 SYGVKD. The specimen was CD4+ or CD8+ T cells sorted from blood, collected in a trial of the OX40 agonist ivuxolimab. This sequence was found in an adult with an advanced solid tumor such as melanoma, head and neck, liver or kidney cancer. The V and J genes are TRBV10-3 and TRBJ1-2, with a tentative D call TRBD1 (5 bases). The CDR3 sequence: CAISEGGYGYTF. In DNA form, the CDR3 reads TGTGCCATCAGTGAGGGGGGTTATGGCTACACCTTC.